These 13 T cell receptor beta chains came from one sample sequenced in a study of cytomegalovirus exposure and HLA in healthy donors. PCR used 60 Vbeta primers and 13 Jbeta primers. TCRdb's table, derived via immunoSEQ multiplex PCR, lists solely in-frame clones and lacks some. Of over 150,000 clones listed, about two thirds are singletons. The specimen was PBMCs. These receptors were obtained from a woman under 40 in good health and CMV-seronegative.

The chain links TRBV4-2 to TRBJ2-3; 7 bases are a match to TRBD2. This CDR3 spans 15 amino acids. The trim removed 0 bases at V and 9 bases at J, leaving 9 bases unmatched. The germline CDR1 and CDR2 sequences are LGHNA and YNFKEQ. The CDR3 nucleotides are TGTGCCAGCAGCCAAGAAGAGCGGGGAGCAGGGACGCAGTATTTT. Encoded protein: CASSQEERGAGTQYF.

The chain is built from TRBV7-9 and TRBJ1-2; 7 nucleotides match TRBD1. This CDR3 is built from 13 residues. The V gene end was trimmed by 5 bases and the J gene end by 7 bases; junction bases not matched to a gene: 7. Germline V gene data show CDR1 as SEHNR and CDR2 as FQNEAQ (reference sequence). The CDR3 is CASSLGTAGGYTF. CDR3 sequence (DNA): TGTGCCAGCAGCCTCGGGACAGCGGGTGGCTACACCTTC.

V is TRBV9 and J is TRBJ2-1; 11 bases line up with TRBD2. Germline-derived CDR1 and CDR2 are SGDLS and YYNGEE. The CDR3 sequence is 16 residues long. V lost 1 base to trimming and J lost 7 bases; unmatched junction nucleotides: 7. The CDR3 DNA is TGTGCCAGCAGCGTATATAGCGGGAGGGTGGTAAATGAGCAGTTCTTC. This encodes CASSVYSGRVVNEQFF. The variable domain in full, with the rest retrieved from reference TRBV9 and TRBJ2-1, is DSGVTQTPKHLITATGQRVTLRCSPRSGDLSVYWYQQSLDQGLQFLIQYYNGEERAKGNILERFSAQQFPDLHSELNLSSLELGDSALYFCASSVYSGRVVNEQFFGPGTRLTVL.

V is TRBV19 and J is TRBJ2-3; 8 nucleotides match TRBD2. This CDR3 contains 14 residues. Germline-derived CDR1 and CDR2 are LNHDA and SQIVND (reference sequence). V was clipped by 7 bases and J by 2 bases; unmatched bases: 5. The CDR3 sequence is CASTQTSVTDTQYF. In DNA form, the CDR3 reads TGTGCCAGTACCCAGACTAGCGTCACAGATACGCAGTATTTT.

This chain connects TRBV11-2 to TRBJ2-2; the match to TRBD1 covers 11 bases. From germline, CDR1 is SGHAT and CDR2 FQNNGV. J was trimmed by 5 bases and V by 5 bases; bases with no gene match: 4. This CDR3 is 15 amino acids long. The CDR3 coding sequence is TGTGCCAGCAGCCCGGGACAGGGGGTTACCGGGGAGCTGTTTTTT. It translates to CASSPGQGVTGELFF.

CDR3 region: CASSVGGRRTEAFF. The CDR3 DNA is TGTGCCAGCAGTGTGGGGGGGAGAAGGACTGAAGCTTTCTTT. J is TRBJ1-1 and V is TRBV2, with D perhaps TRBD1 (5 bases). This CDR3 is built from 14 residues. Trimming stripped 4 bases from V and 5 bases from J, with 14 bases between. The germline V gene encodes CDR1 SNHLY and CDR2 FYNNEI.

The V gene is TRBV28, the J gene TRBJ2-7; perhaps TRBD2 as D (5 bases). Trimming shortened V by 1 base and J by 2 bases, and 9 bases separated the two germline ends. The CDR3 has 14 residues. Germline CDR1 is MDHEN and CDR2 is SYDVKM. The CDR3 region has the DNA TGTGCCAGCAGTTTATTTGGAGGCACCTACGAGCAGTACTTC. Translated, it gives CASSLFGGTYEQYF.

The chain has TRBV28 and TRBJ1-3; 7 bases are a match to TRBD1. The length of the CDR3 is 16 residues. The V segment lost 5 bases and the J segment 8 bases; nucleotides outside the gene matches: 15. Germline CDR1 MDHEN, CDR2 SYDVKM. The CDR3 sequence is CASSVTGDISMDTIYF. The CDR3 bases are TGTGCCAGCAGTGTTACAGGGGACATCAGCATGGACACCATATATTTT.

V usage is TRBV5-1 and J usage is TRBJ1-1; tentatively, D is TRBD1 (6 bases). V was clipped by 0 bases and J by 0 bases, with 9 bases between them. The germline CDR1 and CDR2 sequences are SGHRS and YFSETQ. CDR3 length equals 15 residues. CDR3 DNA sequence: TGCGCCAGCAGCTTGGAGGGACACCTGAACACTGAAGCTTTCTTT. This encodes CASSLEGHLNTEAFF.

This sequence joins TRBV5-4 and TRBJ2-1, with a tentative D call TRBD1 (5 bases). Deletions cut 6 bases from V and 0 bases from J, with 13 bases between. CDR3 size: 15 residues. Per the germline V gene, CDR1 is SGHNT and CDR2 is YYREEE (reference sequence). CDR3 nucleotides: TGTGCCAGCAACCAGGGCGGCAGCTCCTACAATGAGCAGTTCTTC. The encoded protein is CASNQGGSSYNEQFF. Variable domain in full (rest from reference TRBV5-4 and TRBJ2-1): ETGVTQSPTHLIKTRGQQVTLRCSSQSGHNTVSWYQQALGQGPQFIFQYYREEENGRGNFPPRFSGLQFPNYSSELNVNALELDDSALYLCASNQGGSSYNEQFFGPGTRLTVL.

The V gene is TRBV4-3, the J gene TRBJ2-1; weak D call: TRBD1 (6 bases). CDR3 size: 14 residues. CDR1 and CDR2 (germline): LGHNA, YSLEER. Trimming took off 2 bases at V and 8 bases at J, with 13 bases between the two ends. In nucleotides, the CDR3 is TGCGCCAGCAGCCAAAGACAGGCTAGGGATGAGCAGTTCTTC. Translation: CASSQRQARDEQFF.

This clone appeared a few times. The chain combines TRBV10-2 with TRBJ1-4; D unresolved. Germline V CDR1 and CDR2: WSHSY, SAAADI. Trimming stripped 4 bases from V and 8 bases from J, with 26 bases between. The CDR3 sequence is 18 residues long. CDR3 nucleotide sequence: TGCGCCAGCAGTGGGATAGATACGGTCGTCGGGTGGAAGGAAAAACTGTTTTTT. Its protein is CASSGIDTVVGWKEKLFF.

The chain combines TRBV7-8 with TRBJ1-1; the match to TRBD1 covers 9 bases. The CDR3 consists of 16 residues. Looked up from germline, CDR1 is SGHVS and CDR2 is FQNEAQ. The V gene end was trimmed by 5 bases and the J gene end by 4 bases; junction bases not matched to a gene: 11. CDR3 nucleotide sequence: TGTGCCAGCAGCCCCAACCCACGACAGGGGGTCACTGAAGCTTTCTTT. Its protein is CASSPNPRQGVTEAFF.